The 29 T cell receptor beta chains given below trace back to one sample, sequenced in a study of regulatory T cells in long-lasting Graves disease. The time point here: persistent/refractory GD, antithyroid drugs over 5 years with positive TRAb. From RNA extracted from PBMCs, the TCR library was made. Both iRepertoire HTBI primers and Arm-PCR of CDR3 regions were used to build the TCR beta libraries. MiXCR, run by TCRdb on the multiplex PCR reads, gives a single entry per CDR3 protein. The top ten hold less than 25% of the sample, which has under 500,000 distinct CDR3 sequences, 20% seen once. The material sequenced was peripheral blood mononuclear cells (PBMCs), taken when the disease was refractory, from a patient treated with antithyroid drugs. Receptor source: a female donor with Graves disease.

The table lists this clonotype with many counts. At one end, the junction sequence differs from germline, possibly due to a read error. The V call is TRBV20-1, the J call TRBJ1-1, with 8 bases fitting TRBD1. CDR1 and CDR2 (germline): DFQATT, SNEGSKA (reference sequence). The CDR3 extends over 14 amino acids. In nucleotides, the CDR3 is TGCAGTGCAAGAGGACAGGGTTCGAACACTGAAGCTTTCTTT. It yields the protein CSARGQGSNTEAFF.

A single count supports this clonotype. V gene TRBV6-1 combines with J gene TRBJ1-3; D unresolved. V lost 7 bases, J lost 4 bases, and 8 bases lay in between. Germline V gene data show CDR1 as MNHNS and CDR2 as SASEGT. The CDR3 is 12 amino acids. CDR3 protein: CASTLTGNTIYF. In nucleotides, the CDR3 is TGTGCCAGCACCTTAACAGGAAACACCATATATTTT.

Ten or more counts support this clonotype. This sequence joins TRBV2 and TRBJ1-1; D unresolved. This CDR3 region has 13 residues. Germline V gene lookup returns CDR1 SNHLY and CDR2 FYNNEI. V was trimmed by 8 bases and J by 1 base, leaving 11 bases between them. The CDR3 DNA follows: TGTGCCAGCCGGGCCACACCGAACACTGAAGCTTTCTTT. Translating it yields CASRATPNTEAFF.

The chain combines TRBV13 with TRBJ2-7; TRBD2 aligns across 10 bases. V was clipped by 5 bases and J by 3 bases; unmatched bases: 4. Germline assignment: CDR1 PRHDT and CDR2 FYEKMQ (reference sequence). The CDR3 spans 14 residues. The DNA for the CDR3 is TGTGCCAGCAGCCCGGCTAGCGGGAGCTACGAGCAGTACTTC. Translation: CASSPASGSYEQYF.

This sequence joins TRBV7-9 and TRBJ2-5, with TRBD2 matching 8 bases. Germline values: CDR1 SEHNR, CDR2 FQNEAQ (reference sequence). The CDR3 covers 14 residues. With 4 bases clipped from V and 5 bases from J, the junction kept 6 bases outside the gene matches. CDR3 sequence (DNA): TGTGCCAGCAGCTACAGCGGGAGTCGGGAGACCCAGTACTTC. Protein product: CASSYSGSRETQYF. Full variable domain (missing parts from reference TRBV7-9 and TRBJ2-5): DTGVSQNPRHKITKRGQNVTFRCDPISEHNRLYWYRQTLGQGPEFLTYFQNEAQLEKSRLLSDRFSAERPKGSFSTLEIQRTEQGDSAMYLCASSYSGSRETQYFGPGTRLLVL.

Many counts were recorded for this clonotype. This chain joins TRBV15 and TRBJ1-2, with unresolved D. CDR1 LNHNV and CDR2 YYDKDF come from the germline V gene (reference sequence). V was pared by 0 bases and J by 3 bases, with 14 bases between. CDR3 length equals 16 residues. The CDR3 region is CATSRDSPLTYYGYTF. CDR3 DNA: TGTGCCACCAGCAGAGATTCCCCCCTCACTTACTATGGCTACACCTTC.

This chain joins TRBV28 and TRBJ1-2, with TRBD1 identical over 7 bases. CDR1 is MDHEN and CDR2 is SYDVKM in the germline V gene. CDR3 length: 14 amino acids. With 8 bases clipped from V and 4 bases from J, the junction kept 10 bases outside the gene matches. CDR3 protein: CASGTPGQPYGYTF. For the CDR3, the DNA is TGTGCCAGCGGAACACCGGGACAGCCCTATGGCTACACCTTC.

This clonotype was recorded at least ten times. This sequence joins TRBV6-1 and TRBJ1-2; D is perhaps TRBD1 (6 bases). The CDR3 consists of 15 residues. The V gene lost 7 bases and the J gene lost 7 bases, with 22 bases spanning the gap. Germline V gives CDR1 MNHNS, CDR2 SASEGT. CDR3 DNA: TGTGCCAGCACCCTGGGGGCAGGACCCCAGGGTGGCTACACCTTC. Protein product: CASTLGAGPQGGYTF.

This clonotype was seen many times. This CDR3 is CASSLGQLYEQYF. CDR3 bases: TGTGCCAGCAGTCTTGGACAGCTTTACGAGCAGTACTTC. The chain joins TRBV6-1 to TRBJ2-7; D is perhaps TRBD1 (6 bases). The CDR3 extends over 13 amino acids. CDR1 MNHNS and CDR2 SASEGT come from the germline V gene. Trimming took 5 bases from V and 4 from J, leaving 12 bases between them.

This clonotype was observed a few times. This chain links TRBV18 with TRBJ1-1; a weak D match, TRBD1 (6 bases). The V gene lost 5 bases and the J gene lost 5 bases, with 15 bases spanning the gap. Germline assignment: CDR1 KGHSH and CDR2 LQKENI. This CDR3 comprises 14 residues. CDR3 nucleotides: TGTGCCAGCTCATCTCAGGGGCTTGAGACTGAAGCTTTCTTT. Amino acid sequence: CASSSQGLETEAFF.

This clonotype has more than one count but fewer than ten. The chain employs TRBV28 and TRBJ2-2; 7 positions match TRBD1. With V trimmed by 5 bases and J by 1 base, 4 bases remained unmatched. The CDR3 totals 15 residues. CDR1 is MDHEN, CDR2 SYDVKM, per germline. CDR3 region: CASSAGTENTGELFF. CDR3 bases: TGTGCCAGCAGTGCCGGGACAGAGAACACCGGGGAGCTGTTTTTT.

This clonotype was counted only a few times. This chain uses TRBV3-1 with TRBJ1-1; D is unclear. The germline V and J ends were trimmed by 0 bases and 1 base, with 18 bases remaining between them. Germline values: CDR1 LGHDT, CDR2 YNNKEL (reference sequence). The CDR3 is made up of 18 amino acids. The CDR3 nucleotides are TGTGCCAGCAGCCAAGATCGAAAAGTAGGGTGGTCGAACACTGAAGCTTTCTTT. Residues: CASSQDRKVGWSNTEAFF.

As concerns this clonotype: Given a much more abundant clone one base away, this may be a read error. The chain has TRBV19 and TRBJ1-2; 9 bases are shared with TRBD1. Germline CDR1 reads LNHDA; CDR2 reads SQIVND (reference sequence). The ends lost 11 bases at V and 2 bases at J; junction bases unmatched: 18. This CDR3 is 17 amino acids long. The CDR3 coding sequence is TGTGCCCGCACCTTAAACCGGGACAGGGAACTCAACTATGGCTACACCTTC. Its translation is CARTLNRDRELNYGYTF.

The sample holds many counts of this clonotype. V is TRBV14 and J is TRBJ1-2; D is possibly TRBD1 (5 bases). The CDR3 covers 17 residues. Trimming left V 1 base short and J 5 bases short, with 20 bases between. CDR1 and CDR2 (germline): SGHDN, FVKESK. The CDR3 DNA reads as TGTGCCAGCAGCCAAGGGGCTTGGGGGTCTGTTGTGTATGGCTACACCTTC. Translation gives CASSQGAWGSVVYGYTF. The variable domain in full, completed from reference TRBV14 and TRBJ1-2, reads EAGVTQFPSHSVIEKGQTVTLRCDPISGHDNLYWYRRVMGKEIKFLLHFVKESKQDESGMPNNRFLAERTGGTYSTLKVQPAELEDSGVYFCASSQGAWGSVVYGYTFGSGTRLTVV.

This clonotype was recorded a few times. The chain carries TRBV5-4 and TRBJ2-7; 7 bases line up with TRBD2. The CDR3 loop spans 13 amino acids. Unmatched junction bases numbered 6, after V lost 4 bases and J lost 5 bases. Per the germline V gene, CDR1 is SGHNT and CDR2 is YYREEE (reference sequence). The CDR3 protein is CASSGGAGDEQYF. The CDR3 coding sequence is TGTGCCAGCAGCGGTGGCGCGGGGGACGAGCAGTACTTC.

Many counts were recorded for this clonotype. This chain links TRBV11-2 with TRBJ2-7; D might be TRBD1 (6 bases). V shed 3 bases and J shed 1 base, with 16 bases lying between them. The germline V gene encodes CDR1 SGHAT and CDR2 FQNNGV. The CDR3 runs 16 residues. In DNA, the CDR3 is TGTGCCAGCAGCTTTTTAGGACAGATAGGATCCTACGAGCAGTACTTC. This translates into CASSFLGQIGSYEQYF.

This clonotype appeared once. V is TRBV28 and J is TRBJ2-5; 9 bases agree with TRBD2. The better agreement between TRBJ2-1 and the DNA end casts doubt on the J call. This CDR3 spans 15 amino acids. Germline V lookup: CDR1 MDHEN, CDR2 SYDVKM. The CDR3: CASTFGTSGRNEQFF. CDR3 sequence (DNA): TGTGCCAGCACGTTCGGCACTAGCGGGCGCAATGAGCAGTTCTTC.

This chain connects TRBV9 to TRBJ1-1, with TRBD1 identical over 8 bases. CDR3 length equals 16 residues. CDR1 is SGDLS, CDR2 YYNGEE, per germline. The V and J ends lost 0 bases and 3 bases, in that order; junction bases with no gene match: 7. CDR3 nucleotides: TGTGCCAGCAGCGTAGGGGTGACAGGGGACTACACTGAAGCTTTCTTT. Translation: CASSVGVTGDYTEAFF.

The rearrangement joins TRBV18 to TRBJ1-1; 7 bases are shared with TRBD1. The CDR3 spans 17 residues. CDR1 is KGHSH, CDR2 LQKENI, per germline. V gave up 3 bases and J gave up 2 bases; unmatched junction bases: 12. This CDR3 is CASSPQAVGGSNTEAFF. The CDR3 DNA reads as TGTGCCAGCTCACCCCAAGCCGTAGGGGGCTCTAACACTGAAGCTTTCTTT.

The chain couples TRBV4-3 to TRBJ1-6; D is uncertain. Deletions cut 0 bases from V and 8 bases from J, with 8 bases between. The CDR3 covers 14 residues. Germline assignment: CDR1 LGHNA and CDR2 YSLEER. CDR3: CASSQDSVDSPLHF. The DNA of the CDR3 is TGCGCCAGCAGCCAAGACTCAGTGGATTCACCCCTCCACTTT.

The chain joins TRBV7-9 to TRBJ2-2; 13 nucleotides align to TRBD2. Looked up from germline, CDR1 is SEHNR and CDR2 is FQNEAQ (reference sequence). Trimming at V came to 8 bases and at J to 6 bases, leaving 6 bases not matched to a gene. The length of the CDR3 is 15 residues. CDR3 nucleotides: TGTGCCAGCCGGGGACTAGCGGGAAGTCCCGGGGAGCTGTTTTTT. Translated: CASRGLAGSPGELFF.

This clonotype was detected ten times or more. The chain combines TRBV20-1 with TRBJ2-5; 12 nucleotides align to TRBD2. Trimming at V came to 3 bases and at J to 6 bases, leaving 5 bases not matched to a gene. The CDR3 sequence is 14 residues long. Germline values: CDR1 DFQATT, CDR2 SNEGSKA (reference sequence). The CDR3 reads CSASLAGGPKTQYF. The CDR3 DNA sequence: TGCAGTGCTAGCCTAGCGGGAGGGCCAAAGACCCAGTACTTC.

The chain links TRBV30 to TRBJ2-2; 9 nucleotides agree with TRBD1. Germline V lookup: CDR1 GTSNPN, CDR2 SVGIG (reference sequence). This CDR3 contains 14 residues. The V segment lost 3 bases and the J segment 4 bases; nucleotides outside the gene matches: 3. CDR3 protein: CAWSPGQGTGELFF. Written as DNA, the CDR3 is TGTGCCTGGAGCCCGGGACAGGGCACCGGGGAGCTGTTTTTT.

This clonotype occurred a few times. The CDR3 nucleotides are TGTGCCAGCAACGAGCAGGACTCCTACGAGCAGTACTTC. Amino acids: CASNEQDSYEQYF. V is TRBV6-1 and J is TRBJ2-7; D uncertain. V was cut by 7 bases and J by 0 bases, with 10 bases left in between. The germline V gene has CDR1 MNHNS and CDR2 SASEGT. The CDR3 length is 13 residues.

In its sample, this clonotype was seen a few times. The chain employs TRBV29-1 and TRBJ2-5; 8 nucleotides line up with TRBD2. The CDR3 consists of 16 residues. The trim removed 3 bases at V and 4 bases at J, leaving 13 bases unmatched. Germline V gene sequence: CDR1 SQVTM, CDR2 ANQGSEA. CDR3 bases: TGCAGCGTTGACGGATACCCGGGACTAGTGGGAGAGACCCAGTACTTC. This gives the protein CSVDGYPGLVGETQYF.

V usage is TRBV7-6 and J usage is TRBJ2-3, with D perhaps TRBD1 (5 bases). The germline gives CDR1 SGHVS, CDR2 FNYEAQ. Between the trimmed V and J ends, which lost 2 bases and 3 bases, there was a span of 9 bases. The CDR3 loop spans 14 amino acids. The CDR3 loop is CASSLSQGTDTQYF. CDR3 bases: TGTGCCAGCAGCTTATCCCAGGGAACAGATACGCAGTATTTT.

This clonotype has a count of ten or more. The chain couples TRBV6-1 to TRBJ1-4; D is possibly TRBD1 (5 bases). Germline V CDR1 and CDR2: MNHNS, SASEGT. The CDR3 is 14 residues long. The germline V and J ends were trimmed by 8 bases and 3 bases, with 13 bases remaining between them. The CDR3, as DNA: TGTGCCAGCGCCTATGGGGCCTCTAATGAAAAACTGTTTTTT. This encodes CASAYGASNEKLFF.

Here the CDR3 reads CASSFGSTSYNEQFF. CDR3 nucleotide sequence: TGTGCCAGCAGTTTTGGATCGACCTCCTACAATGAGCAGTTCTTC. The genes are TRBV12-3 or TRBV12-4 and TRBJ2-1; D uncertain. The V and J ends lost 3 bases and 0 bases respectively, with 9 bases between them. The CDR3 is 15 amino acids.

This chain links TRBV20-1 with TRBJ2-3; D is unclear. The CDR3 has 13 amino acids. V was trimmed by 6 bases and J by 4 bases, leaving 14 bases between them. In germline, CDR1 is DFQATT, CDR2 SNEGSKA (reference sequence). CDR3 nucleotides: TGCAGTGCCGGGCCTCTAGTGGCAGATACGCAGTATTTT. Its protein is CSAGPLVADTQYF.